This T cell receptor (beta chain) was found in a study of beta chain features in type 1 diabetes. This CDR3 has 14 residues. Per the germline V gene, CDR1 is KGHSH and CDR2 is LQKENI. V was clipped by 3 bases and J by 5 bases, with 13 bases between them. The investigators reverse transcribed all of the isolated RNA, so they sequenced expressed TCRB transcripts. TCRdb keeps only in-frame clones here, not all; method: immunoSEQ multiplex PCR. The sample includes under 950,000 clones, about a sixth of them seen just once. One heparinised draw of blood, averaging around 120 mL, came from each donor. J is TRBJ2-5 and V is TRBV18; possible D gene TRBD2, 5 bases. This receptor was obtained from a young woman in good health. Sequenced material: naive CD4+ T cells from blood. CDR3 DNA: TGTGCCAGCTCACCCGGGAACAACGGGGAGACCCAGTACTTC. This encodes CASSPGNNGETQYF.